Presented here are 5 T cell receptor beta chains from one specimen sequenced in a study of OX40 agonist ivuxolimab in advanced cancers. Repertoires were generated with immunoSEQ multiplex PCR, while TCRdb's copy carries only in-frame clones and drops some. The sample has 65,000 or so clones, more than 80% seen once. This material consisted of CD4+ or CD8+ T cells sorted from blood, taken in a trial of the OX40 agonist ivuxolimab. The receptors derive from an adult with an advanced solid tumor such as melanoma, head and neck, liver or kidney cancer.

DNA of the CDR3: TGTGCCAGCAGCTTAATGTTCGGAACCGGGGAGCTGTTTTTT. Protein sequence: CASSLMFGTGELFF. The chain recombines TRBV7-2 with TRBJ2-2; D is undetermined. The germline V and J ends were trimmed by 2 bases and 5 bases, with 9 bases remaining between them. This CDR3 is built from 14 residues. Per the germline V gene, CDR1 is SGHTA and CDR2 is FQGNSA.

The J gene is TRBJ2-2, the V gene TRBV27, with a tentative D call TRBD1 (6 bases). CDR3 length: 16 residues. Germline V gives CDR1 MNHEY, CDR2 SMNVEV (reference sequence). V lost 3 bases and J 1 base, leaving 12 bases between the germline ends. The CDR3 nucleotides read TGTGCCAGCAGTTTCTTGGGGGCGATGAACACCGGGGAGCTGTTTTTT. Translated: CASSFLGAMNTGELFF.

The V gene is TRBV28, the J gene TRBJ2-5, with D maybe TRBD2 (6 bases). CDR1 MDHEN and CDR2 SYDVKM come from the germline V gene. Trimming shortened V by 5 bases and J by 5 bases, and 15 bases separated the two germline ends. The length of the CDR3 is 14 residues. The CDR3 region is CASSPGDFWETQYF. The DNA of the CDR3 is TGTGCCAGCAGTCCCGGGGACTTTTGGGAGACCCAGTACTTC.

The chain couples TRBV30 to TRBJ2-7; 7 nucleotides match TRBD1. This CDR3 comprises 13 residues. The V gene end was trimmed by 4 bases and the J gene end by 2 bases; junction bases not matched to a gene: 5. Per germline, CDR1 GTSNPN and CDR2 SVGIG (reference sequence). The CDR3 here is CAWTGTVAYEQYF. The CDR3 DNA follows: TGTGCCTGGACAGGGACAGTCGCCTACGAGCAGTACTTC. Full variable domain (remainder filled in from reference TRBV30 and TRBJ2-7): SQTIHQWPATLVQPVGSPLSLECTVEGTSNPNLYWYRQAAGRGLQLLFYSVGIGQISSEVPQNLSASRPQDRQFILSSKKLLLSDSGFYLCAWTGTVAYEQYFGPGTRLTVT.

The chain has TRBV7-2 and TRBJ2-2; no reliable D call. The germline CDR1 and CDR2 sequences are SGHTA and FQGNSA. V lost 4 bases and J 0 bases, leaving 6 bases between the germline ends. CDR3 length: 14 residues. Here the CDR3 DNA reads TGTGCCAGCAGCTCACACGCGAACACCGGGGAGCTGTTTTTT. This translates into CASSSHANTGELFF.